The entry below gives a single TCR beta chain sequence along with its context. The entry originates in a study of blood T cell repertoires in COVID-19. As for the study in general: Collection of acute and convalescent COVID-19 samples took place in the United States, Italy and Spain. PBMCs, B-cell-depleted T cells, or T cells were the source of the cDNA or gDNA that made up the material.

This CDR3 has 15 amino acids. The germline V and J ends were trimmed by 0 bases and 4 bases, with 15 bases remaining between them. Germline CDR1 GTSNPN, CDR2 SVGIG (reference sequence). In the original workflow: Amplified reference gene primers provided the basis for estimating nucleated cell counts. Sequencing was performed with immunoSEQ multiplex PCR; in TCRdb, only in-frame clones are kept and a portion is missing. V, J and clone size reflect that table, while D and trimming were determined from the DNA. The table includes roughly 81,000 clones, over 75% detected once. The clonotype originates from a woman aged 70-85 years with acute or convalescent COVID-19. Sample: peripheral blood. The chain carries TRBV30 and TRBJ1-2, with D uncertain. The CDR3 sequence is CAWSVHDPRGYGYTF. CDR3 nucleotides: TGTGCCTGGAGTGTACATGATCCGCGAGGCTATGGCTACACCTTC.